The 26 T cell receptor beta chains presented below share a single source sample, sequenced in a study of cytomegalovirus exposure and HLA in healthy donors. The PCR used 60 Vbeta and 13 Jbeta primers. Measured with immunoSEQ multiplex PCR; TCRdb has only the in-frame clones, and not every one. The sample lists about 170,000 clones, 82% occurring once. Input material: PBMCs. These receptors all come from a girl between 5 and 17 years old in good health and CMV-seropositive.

For the CDR3, the DNA is TGTGCCAGCAGCCTGTCGGGACAGGGGCCCTTTGGGGATGGCTACACCTTC. Translated, it gives CASSLSGQGPFGDGYTF. The V and J genes are TRBV13 and TRBJ1-2; 10 positions agree with TRBD1. From germline, CDR1 is PRHDT and CDR2 FYEKMQ (reference sequence). The J segment lost 6 bases and the V segment lost 5 bases, leaving 15 bases of the junction unmatched. This CDR3 spans 17 amino acids.

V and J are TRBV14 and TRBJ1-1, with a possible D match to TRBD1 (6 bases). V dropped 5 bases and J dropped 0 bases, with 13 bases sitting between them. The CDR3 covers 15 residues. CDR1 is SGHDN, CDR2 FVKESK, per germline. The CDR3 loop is CASSSWTVMNTEAFF. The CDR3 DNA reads TGTGCCAGCAGCTCCTGGACAGTTATGAACACTGAAGCTTTCTTT.

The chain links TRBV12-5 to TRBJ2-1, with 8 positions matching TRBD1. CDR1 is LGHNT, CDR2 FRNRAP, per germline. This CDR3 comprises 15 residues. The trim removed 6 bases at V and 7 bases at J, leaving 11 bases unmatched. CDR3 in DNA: TGTGCTAGTGGCCCGGGACAGGAAGTTGGAAATGAGCAGTTCTTC. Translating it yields CASGPGQEVGNEQFF.

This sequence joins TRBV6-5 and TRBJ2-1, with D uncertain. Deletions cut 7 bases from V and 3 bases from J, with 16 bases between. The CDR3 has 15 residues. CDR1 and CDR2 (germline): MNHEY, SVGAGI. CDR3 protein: CASKAWAEIYNEQFF. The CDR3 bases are TGTGCCAGCAAAGCCTGGGCAGAGATCTACAATGAGCAGTTCTTC.

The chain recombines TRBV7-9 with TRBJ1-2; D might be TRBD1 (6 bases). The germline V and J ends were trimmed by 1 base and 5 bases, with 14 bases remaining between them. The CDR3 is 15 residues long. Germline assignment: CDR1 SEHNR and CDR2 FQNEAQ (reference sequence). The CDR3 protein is CASSLGPWQGYGYTF. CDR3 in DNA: TGTGCCAGCAGCTTAGGTCCCTGGCAGGGGTATGGCTACACCTTC.

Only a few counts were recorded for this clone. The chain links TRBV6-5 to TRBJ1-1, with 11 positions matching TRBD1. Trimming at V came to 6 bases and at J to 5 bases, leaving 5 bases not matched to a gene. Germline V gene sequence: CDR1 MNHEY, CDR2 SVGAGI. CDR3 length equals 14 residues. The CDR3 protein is CASSPGTGGTEAFF. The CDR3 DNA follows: TGTGCCAGCAGCCCCGGGACAGGGGGGACTGAAGCTTTCTTT.

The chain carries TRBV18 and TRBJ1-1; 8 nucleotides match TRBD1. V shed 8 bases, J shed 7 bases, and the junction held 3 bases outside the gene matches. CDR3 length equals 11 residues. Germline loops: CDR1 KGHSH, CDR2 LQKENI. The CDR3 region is CASNDRGEAFF. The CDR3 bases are TGTGCCAGCAATGACAGGGGTGAAGCTTTCTTT.

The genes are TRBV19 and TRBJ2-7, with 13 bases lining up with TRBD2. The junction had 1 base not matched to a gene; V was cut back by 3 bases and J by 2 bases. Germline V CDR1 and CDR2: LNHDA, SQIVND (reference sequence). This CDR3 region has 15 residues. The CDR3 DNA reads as TGTGCCAGTAGTATTACTAGCGGGGGGGCCTACGAGCAGTACTTC. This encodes CASSITSGGAYEQYF.

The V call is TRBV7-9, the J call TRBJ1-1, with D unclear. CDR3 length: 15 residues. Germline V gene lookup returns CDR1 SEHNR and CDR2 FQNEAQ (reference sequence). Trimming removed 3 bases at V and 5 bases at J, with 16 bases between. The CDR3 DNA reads TGTGCCAGCAGCTTCTCGGGTCCTCCGGGGACTGAAGCTTTCTTT. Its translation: CASSFSGPPGTEAFF.

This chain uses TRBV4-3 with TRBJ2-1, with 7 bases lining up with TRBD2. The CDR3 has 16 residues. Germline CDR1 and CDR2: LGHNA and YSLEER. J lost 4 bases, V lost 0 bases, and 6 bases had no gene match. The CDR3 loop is CASSQDGLAEYNEQFF. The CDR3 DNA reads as TGCGCCAGCAGCCAAGATGGGCTAGCGGAGTACAATGAGCAGTTCTTC.

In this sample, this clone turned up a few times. CDR3 residues: CASSLGVGGMYNEQFF. In DNA, the CDR3 is TGTGCCAGCAGCTTGGGAGTAGGAGGAATGTACAATGAGCAGTTCTTC. The V call is TRBV5-6, the J call TRBJ2-1; maybe TRBD2 (5 bases). V lost 0 bases to trimming and J lost 4 bases, with 14 bases between them. This CDR3 has 16 residues. Per the germline V gene, CDR1 is SGHDT and CDR2 is YYEEEE.

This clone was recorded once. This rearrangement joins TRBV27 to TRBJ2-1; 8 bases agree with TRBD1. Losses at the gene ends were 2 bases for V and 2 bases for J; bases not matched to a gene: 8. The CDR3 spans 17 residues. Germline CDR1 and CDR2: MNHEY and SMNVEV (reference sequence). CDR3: CASSLTTGVRAYNEQFF. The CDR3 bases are TGTGCCAGCAGTTTAACGACAGGGGTAAGGGCCTACAATGAGCAGTTCTTC.

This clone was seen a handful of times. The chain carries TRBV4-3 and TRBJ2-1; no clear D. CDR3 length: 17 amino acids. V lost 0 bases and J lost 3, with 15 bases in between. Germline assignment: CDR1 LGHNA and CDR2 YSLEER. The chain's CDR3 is CASSQDWARQHYNEQFF. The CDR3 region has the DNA TGCGCCAGCAGCCAAGATTGGGCCAGACAACACTACAATGAGCAGTTCTTC.

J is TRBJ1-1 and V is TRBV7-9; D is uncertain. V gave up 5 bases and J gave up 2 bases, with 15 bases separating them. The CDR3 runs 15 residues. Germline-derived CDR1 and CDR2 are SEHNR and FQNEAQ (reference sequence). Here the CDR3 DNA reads TGTGCCAGCAGCCCGGGGAGTGGACTAAACACTGAAGCTTTCTTT. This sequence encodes CASSPGSGLNTEAFF.

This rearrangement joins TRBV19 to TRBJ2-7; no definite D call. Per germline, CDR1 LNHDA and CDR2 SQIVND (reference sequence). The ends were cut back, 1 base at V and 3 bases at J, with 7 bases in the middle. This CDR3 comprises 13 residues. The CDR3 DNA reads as TGTGCCAGTAGTATAGGGGCAGTCTACGAGCAGTACTTC. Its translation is CASSIGAVYEQYF.

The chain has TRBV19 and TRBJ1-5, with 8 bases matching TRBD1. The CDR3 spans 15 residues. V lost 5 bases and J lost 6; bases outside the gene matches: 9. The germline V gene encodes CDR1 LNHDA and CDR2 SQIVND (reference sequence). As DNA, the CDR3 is TGTGCCAGTAGTCCGACAGGGGCAATTAGTCAGCCCCAGCATTTT. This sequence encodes CASSPTGAISQPQHF.

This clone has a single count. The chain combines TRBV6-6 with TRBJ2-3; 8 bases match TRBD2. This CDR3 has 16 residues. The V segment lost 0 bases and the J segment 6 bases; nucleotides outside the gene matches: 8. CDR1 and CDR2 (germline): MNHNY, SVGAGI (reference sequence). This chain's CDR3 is CASSYSRGAPKDTQYF. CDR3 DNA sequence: TGTGCCAGCAGTTACTCGCGGGGGGCCCCTAAGGATACGCAGTATTTT.

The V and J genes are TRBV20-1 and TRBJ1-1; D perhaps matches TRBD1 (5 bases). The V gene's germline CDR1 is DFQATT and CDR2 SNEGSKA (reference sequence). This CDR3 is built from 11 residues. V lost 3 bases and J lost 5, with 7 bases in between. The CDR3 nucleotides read TGCAGTGCTAGCAGGGAAACTGAAGCTTTCTTT. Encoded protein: CSASRETEAFF.

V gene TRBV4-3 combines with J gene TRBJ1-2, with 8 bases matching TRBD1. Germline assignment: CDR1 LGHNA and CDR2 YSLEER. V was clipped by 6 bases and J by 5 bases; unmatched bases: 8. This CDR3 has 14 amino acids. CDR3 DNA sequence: TGCGCCAGCAGGCCCGGACAGGGTGGGTATGGCTACACCTTC. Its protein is CASRPGQGGYGYTF.

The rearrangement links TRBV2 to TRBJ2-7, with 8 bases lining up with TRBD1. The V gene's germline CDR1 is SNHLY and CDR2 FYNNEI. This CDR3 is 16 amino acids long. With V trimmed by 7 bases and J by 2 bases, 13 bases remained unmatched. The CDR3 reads CASTATSGQGAYEQYF. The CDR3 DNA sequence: TGTGCCAGCACCGCAACCAGCGGACAGGGTGCCTACGAGCAGTACTTC.

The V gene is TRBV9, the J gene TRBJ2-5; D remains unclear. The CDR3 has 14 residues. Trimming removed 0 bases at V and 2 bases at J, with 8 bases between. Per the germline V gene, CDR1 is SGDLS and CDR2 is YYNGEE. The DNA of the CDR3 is TGTGCCAGCAGCGTAGCTTCAGGACAAGAGACCCAGTACTTC. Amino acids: CASSVASGQETQYF.

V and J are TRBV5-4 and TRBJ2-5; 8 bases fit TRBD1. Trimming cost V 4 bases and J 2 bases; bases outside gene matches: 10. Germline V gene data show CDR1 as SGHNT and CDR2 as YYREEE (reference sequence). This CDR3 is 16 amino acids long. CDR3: CASSRDSTGGQETQYF. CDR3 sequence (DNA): TGTGCCAGCAGCCGGGACTCAACAGGGGGTCAAGAGACCCAGTACTTC.

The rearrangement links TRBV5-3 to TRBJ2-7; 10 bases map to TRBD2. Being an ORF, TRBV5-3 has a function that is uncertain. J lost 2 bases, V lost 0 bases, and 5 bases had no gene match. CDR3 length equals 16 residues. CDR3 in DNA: TGTGCCAGAAGCTTGGGGACTAGCGGAGAGACCTACGAGCAGTACTTC. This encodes CARSLGTSGETYEQYF.

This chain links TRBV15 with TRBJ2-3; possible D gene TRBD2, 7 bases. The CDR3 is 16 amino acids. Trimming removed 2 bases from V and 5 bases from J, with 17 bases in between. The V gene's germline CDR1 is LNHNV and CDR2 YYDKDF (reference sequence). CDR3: CATSRLQGTGGDTQYF. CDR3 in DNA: TGTGCCACCAGCAGACTACAGGGAACGGGGGGAGATACGCAGTATTTT. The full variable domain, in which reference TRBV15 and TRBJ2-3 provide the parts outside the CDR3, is DAMVIQNPRYQVTQFGKPVTLSCSQTLNHNVMYWYQQKSSQAPKLLFHYYDKDFNNEADTPDNFQSRRPNTSFCFLDIRSPGLGDTAMYLCATSRLQGTGGDTQYFGPGTRLTVL.

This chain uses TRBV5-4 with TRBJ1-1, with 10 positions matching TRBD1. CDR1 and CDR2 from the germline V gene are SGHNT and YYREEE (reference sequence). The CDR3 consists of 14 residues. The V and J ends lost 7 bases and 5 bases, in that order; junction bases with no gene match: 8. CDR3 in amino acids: CASEDRGLGTEAFF. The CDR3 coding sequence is TGTGCCAGCGAAGACAGGGGGCTGGGGACTGAAGCTTTCTTT.

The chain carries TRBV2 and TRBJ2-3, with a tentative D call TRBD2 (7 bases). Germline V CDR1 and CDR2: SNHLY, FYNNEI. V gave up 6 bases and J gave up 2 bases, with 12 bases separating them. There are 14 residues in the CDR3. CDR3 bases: TGTGCCAGCAGGGGGGGGGCCCCCACAGATACGCAGTATTTT. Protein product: CASRGGAPTDTQYF.